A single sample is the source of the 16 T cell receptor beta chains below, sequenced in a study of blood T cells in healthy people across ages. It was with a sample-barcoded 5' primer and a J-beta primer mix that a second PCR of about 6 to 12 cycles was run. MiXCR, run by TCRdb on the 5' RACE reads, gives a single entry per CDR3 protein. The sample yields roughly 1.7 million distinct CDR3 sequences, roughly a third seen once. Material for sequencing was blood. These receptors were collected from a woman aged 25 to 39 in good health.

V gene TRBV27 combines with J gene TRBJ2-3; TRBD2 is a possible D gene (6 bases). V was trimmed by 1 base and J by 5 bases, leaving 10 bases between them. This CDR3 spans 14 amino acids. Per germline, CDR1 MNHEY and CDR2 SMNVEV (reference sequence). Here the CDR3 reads CASSLWAGIDTQYF. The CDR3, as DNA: TGTGCCAGCAGTTTATGGGCGGGAATAGATACGCAGTATTTT.

The CDR3: CASSPRTHEQFF. Written as DNA, the CDR3 is TGTGCCAGCAGTCCACGAACCCATGAGCAGTTCTTC. The chain couples TRBV6-2 or TRBV6-3 to TRBJ2-1, with D unclear. Per the germline V gene, CDR1 is MNHEY and CDR2 is SVGEGT. The V gene lost 5 bases and the J gene lost 8 bases, with 10 bases spanning the gap. CDR3 length: 12 residues.

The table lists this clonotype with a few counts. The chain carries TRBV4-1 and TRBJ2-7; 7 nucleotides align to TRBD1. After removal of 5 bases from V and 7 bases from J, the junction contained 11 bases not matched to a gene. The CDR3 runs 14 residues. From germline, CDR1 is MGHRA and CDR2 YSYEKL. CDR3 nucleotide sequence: TGCGCCAGCAGCGGGGACAGAGGTTTGGGGGAGCAGTACTTC. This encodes CASSGDRGLGEQYF.

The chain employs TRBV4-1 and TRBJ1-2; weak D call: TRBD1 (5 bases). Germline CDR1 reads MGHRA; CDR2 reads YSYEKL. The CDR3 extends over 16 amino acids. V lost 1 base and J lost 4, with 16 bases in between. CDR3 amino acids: CASSQAEVTGLYGYTF. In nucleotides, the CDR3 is TGCGCCAGCAGCCAAGCAGAAGTAACAGGCCTCTATGGCTACACCTTC.

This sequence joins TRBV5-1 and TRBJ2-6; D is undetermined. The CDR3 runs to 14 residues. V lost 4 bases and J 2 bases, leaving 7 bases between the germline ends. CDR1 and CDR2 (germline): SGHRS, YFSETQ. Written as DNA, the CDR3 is TGCGCCAGCAGCCGTACCCCTGGGGCCAACGTCCTGACTTTC. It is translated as CASSRTPGANVLTF.

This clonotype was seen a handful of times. CDR3 nucleotide sequence: TGTGCCAGCAGCCCAGAGCGGGACTACTACGAGCAGTACTTC. Protein: CASSPERDYYEQYF. The V gene is TRBV11-2, the J gene TRBJ2-7; 7 nucleotides agree with TRBD2. The CDR3 has 14 amino acids. Germline V gene lookup returns CDR1 SGHAT and CDR2 FQNNGV. Losses at the gene ends were 5 bases for V and 3 bases for J; bases not matched to a gene: 7.

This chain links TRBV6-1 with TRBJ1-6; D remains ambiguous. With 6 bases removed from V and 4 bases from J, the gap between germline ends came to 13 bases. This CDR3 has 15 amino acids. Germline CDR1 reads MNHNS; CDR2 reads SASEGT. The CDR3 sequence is CASSGGGYYNSPLHF. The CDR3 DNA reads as TGTGCCAGCAGCGGTGGAGGTTATTATAATTCACCCCTCCACTTT.

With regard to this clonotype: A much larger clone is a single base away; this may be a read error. This CDR3 is CTSFGHIGAEAFF. The CDR3 DNA reads as TGTACCAGCTTCGGACATATAGGGGCTGAAGCTTTCTTT. The chain combines TRBV7-9 with TRBJ1-1; possible D gene TRBD1, 5 bases. CDR1 and CDR2 from the germline V gene are SEHNR and FQNEAQ (reference sequence). The CDR3 length is 13 residues.

The CDR3 region is CASSLVAAGARDEQFF. The CDR3 DNA reads TGTGCCAGCAGCCTAGTGGCAGCGGGAGCAAGGGATGAGCAGTTCTTC. This chain links TRBV9 with TRBJ2-1; TRBD2 agrees at 8 bases. Germline V gene lookup returns CDR1 SGDLS and CDR2 YYNGEE. With V trimmed by 4 bases and J by 8 bases, 14 bases remained unmatched. The length of the CDR3 is 16 residues.

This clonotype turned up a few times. CDR3 nucleotide sequence: TGCGCCAGCAGCCTTAGACCGGGACAGGGGTTTACTGAAGCTTTCTTT. It codes for CASSLRPGQGFTEAFF. The chain recombines TRBV4-1 with TRBJ1-1, with 10 bases aligning to TRBD1. The CDR3 has 16 amino acids. Germline V CDR1 and CDR2: MGHRA, YSYEKL. Trimming at V came to 4 bases and at J to 5 bases, leaving 10 bases not matched to a gene.

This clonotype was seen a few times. The CDR3 DNA is TGTGCCAGCAGCCAAGTTGGCGCGGATACGCAGTATTTT. It encodes CASSQVGADTQYF. The chain employs TRBV4-2 and TRBJ2-3; no reliable D call. The length of the CDR3 is 13 residues. Deletions cut 1 base from V and 6 bases from J, with 8 bases between. The germline V gene encodes CDR1 LGHNA and CDR2 YNFKEQ.

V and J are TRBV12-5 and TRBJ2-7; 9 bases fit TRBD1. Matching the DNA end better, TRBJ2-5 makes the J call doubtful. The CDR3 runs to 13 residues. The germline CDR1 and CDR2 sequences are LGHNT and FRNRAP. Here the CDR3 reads CASGPGQGETQYF. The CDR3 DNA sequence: TGTGCTAGTGGCCCGGGACAGGGAGAGACCCAGTACTTC.

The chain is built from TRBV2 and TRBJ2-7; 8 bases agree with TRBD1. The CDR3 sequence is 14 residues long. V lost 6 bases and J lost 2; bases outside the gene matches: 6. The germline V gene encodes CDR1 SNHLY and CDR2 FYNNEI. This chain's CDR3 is CASRIETGAYEQYF. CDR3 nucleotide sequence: TGTGCCAGCAGGATCGAGACAGGGGCCTACGAGCAGTACTTC.

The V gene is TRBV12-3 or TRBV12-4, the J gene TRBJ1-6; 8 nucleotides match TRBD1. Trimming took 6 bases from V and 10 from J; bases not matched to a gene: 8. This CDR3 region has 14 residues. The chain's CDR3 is CASSLTGEGSPLHF. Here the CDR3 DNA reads TGTGCCAGCAGCCTGACAGGGGAGGGATCACCCCTCCACTTT.

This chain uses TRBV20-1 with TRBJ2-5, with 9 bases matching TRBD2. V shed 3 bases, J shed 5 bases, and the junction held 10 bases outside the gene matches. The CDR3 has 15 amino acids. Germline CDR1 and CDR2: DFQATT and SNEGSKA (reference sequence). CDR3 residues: CSASPGGGGWETQYF. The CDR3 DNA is TGCAGTGCTAGCCCCGGCGGGGGGGGCTGGGAGACCCAGTACTTC.

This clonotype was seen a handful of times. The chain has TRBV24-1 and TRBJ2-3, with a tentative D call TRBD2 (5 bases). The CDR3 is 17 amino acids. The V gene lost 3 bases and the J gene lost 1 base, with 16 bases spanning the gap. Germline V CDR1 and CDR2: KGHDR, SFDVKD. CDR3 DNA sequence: TGTGCCACCAGTGATGCCGACTACGCCTCGGGCACAGATACGCAGTATTTT. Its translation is CATSDADYASGTDTQYF.